This paragraph covers one T cell receptor (beta chain) sequence. The data originate from a study of blood T cell repertoires in COVID-19. Study at large: COVID-19 samples collected from the United States, Italy and Spain covered acute and convalescent phases. T cells, B-cell-depleted T cells, or PBMCs provided the cDNA or gDNA that served as material.

Original analysis: The authors estimated nucleated cell counts from reference gene primer amplification. This table comes from immunoSEQ multiplex PCR, and its TCRdb copy is limited to in-frame clones, with some not included. The V and J calls and clone size come from that table; D and trimming were worked out from the DNA. Of 150,000 to 200,000 clones in the sample, around 89% were seen once. Trimming took 1 base from V and 4 from J; bases not matched to a gene: 3. This CDR3 has 15 residues. Germline V gene lookup returns CDR1 LGHDT and CDR2 YNNKEL (reference sequence). This chain connects TRBV3-1 (or the pseudogene TRBV3-2) to TRBJ2-7; 11 positions match TRBD2. The TCR was taken from a human donor in a cohort sampled during active COVID-19. The sample consisted of peripheral blood. CDR3 DNA: TGTGCCAGCAGCCAAGCGGCTAGCGGGAGGTACGAGCAGTACTTC. It codes for CASSQAASGRYEQYF.